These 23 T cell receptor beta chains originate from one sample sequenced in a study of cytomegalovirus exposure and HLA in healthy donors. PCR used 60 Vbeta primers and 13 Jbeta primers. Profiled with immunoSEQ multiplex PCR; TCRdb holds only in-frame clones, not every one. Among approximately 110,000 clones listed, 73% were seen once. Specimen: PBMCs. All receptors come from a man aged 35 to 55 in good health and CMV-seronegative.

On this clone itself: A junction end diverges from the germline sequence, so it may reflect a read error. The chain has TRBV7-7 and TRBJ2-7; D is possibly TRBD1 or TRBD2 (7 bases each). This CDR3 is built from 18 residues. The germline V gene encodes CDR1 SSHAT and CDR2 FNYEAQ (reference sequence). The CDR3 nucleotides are TGTGCTAGCAGGGGGGGGGTCAGTATTTACCAAAGCTCCTACGAGCAGTACTTC. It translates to CASRGGVSIYQSSYEQYF.

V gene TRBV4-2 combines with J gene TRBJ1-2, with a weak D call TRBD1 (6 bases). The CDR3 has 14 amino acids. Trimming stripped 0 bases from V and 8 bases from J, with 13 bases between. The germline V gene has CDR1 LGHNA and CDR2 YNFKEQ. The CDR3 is CASSQELQGRGYTF. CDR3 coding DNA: TGTGCCAGCAGCCAAGAATTACAGGGTCGAGGCTACACCTTC.

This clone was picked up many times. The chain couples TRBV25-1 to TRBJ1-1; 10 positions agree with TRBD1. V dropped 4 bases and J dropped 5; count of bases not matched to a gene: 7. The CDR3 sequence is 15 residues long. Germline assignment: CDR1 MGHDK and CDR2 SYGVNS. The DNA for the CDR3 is TGTGCCAGCAGTGTGACAGGGGGCGCATGGACTGAAGCTTTCTTT. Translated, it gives CASSVTGGAWTEAFF.

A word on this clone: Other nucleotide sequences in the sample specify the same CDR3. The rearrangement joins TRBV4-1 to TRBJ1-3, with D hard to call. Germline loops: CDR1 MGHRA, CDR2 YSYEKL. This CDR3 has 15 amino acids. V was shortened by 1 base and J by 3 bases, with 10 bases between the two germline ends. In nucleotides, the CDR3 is TGCGCCAGCAGCCAAGTTGTAACAGATGGAAACACCATATATTTT. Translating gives CASSQVVTDGNTIYF.

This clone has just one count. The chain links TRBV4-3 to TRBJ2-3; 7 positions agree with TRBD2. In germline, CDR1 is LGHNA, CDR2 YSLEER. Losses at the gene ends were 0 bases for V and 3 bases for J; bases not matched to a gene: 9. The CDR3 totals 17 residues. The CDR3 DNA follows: TGCGCCAGCAGCCAAGAATGGGGCGGGGGACCTACAGATACGCAGTATTTT. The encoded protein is CASSQEWGGGPTDTQYF.

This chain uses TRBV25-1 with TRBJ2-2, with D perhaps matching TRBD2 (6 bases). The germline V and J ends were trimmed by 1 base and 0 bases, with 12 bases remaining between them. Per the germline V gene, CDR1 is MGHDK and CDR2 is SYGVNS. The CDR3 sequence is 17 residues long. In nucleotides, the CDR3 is TGTGCCAGCAGTGAATTATCCGGGGGACCGAACACCGGGGAGCTGTTTTTT. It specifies CASSELSGGPNTGELFF.

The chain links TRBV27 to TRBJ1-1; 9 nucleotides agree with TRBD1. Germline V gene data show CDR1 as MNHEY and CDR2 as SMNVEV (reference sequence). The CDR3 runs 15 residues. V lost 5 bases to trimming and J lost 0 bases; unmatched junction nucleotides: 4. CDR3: CASSHGQGMNTEAFF. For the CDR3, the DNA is TGTGCCAGCAGTCACGGACAGGGGATGAACACTGAAGCTTTCTTT.

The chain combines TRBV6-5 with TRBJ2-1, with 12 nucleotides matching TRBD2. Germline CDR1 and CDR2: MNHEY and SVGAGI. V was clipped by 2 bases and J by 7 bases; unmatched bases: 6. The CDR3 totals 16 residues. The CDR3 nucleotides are TGTGCCAGCAGTTACCCGACTAGCGGGGGCTGGAATGAGCAGTTCTTC. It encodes CASSYPTSGGWNEQFF.

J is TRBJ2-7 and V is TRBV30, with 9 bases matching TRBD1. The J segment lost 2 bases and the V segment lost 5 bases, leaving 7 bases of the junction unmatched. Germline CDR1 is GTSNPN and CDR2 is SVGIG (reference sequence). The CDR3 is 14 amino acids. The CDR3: CAWHRDREPYEQYF. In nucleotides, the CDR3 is TGTGCCTGGCACCGGGACAGGGAGCCCTACGAGCAGTACTTC.

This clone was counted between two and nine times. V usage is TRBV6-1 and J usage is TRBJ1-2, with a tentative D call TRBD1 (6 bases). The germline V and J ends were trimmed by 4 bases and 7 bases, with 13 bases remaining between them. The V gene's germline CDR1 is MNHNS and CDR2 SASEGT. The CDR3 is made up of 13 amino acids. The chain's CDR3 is CASSARQVIGYTF. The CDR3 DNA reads TGTGCCAGCAGTGCTCGACAGGTTATTGGCTACACCTTC.

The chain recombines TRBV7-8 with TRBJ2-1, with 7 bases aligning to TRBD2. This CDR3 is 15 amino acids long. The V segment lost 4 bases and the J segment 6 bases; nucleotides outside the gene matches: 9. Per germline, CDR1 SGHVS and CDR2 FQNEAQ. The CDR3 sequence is CASSSWDYSFNEQFF. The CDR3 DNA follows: TGTGCCAGCAGCTCTTGGGACTACTCTTTCAATGAGCAGTTCTTC.

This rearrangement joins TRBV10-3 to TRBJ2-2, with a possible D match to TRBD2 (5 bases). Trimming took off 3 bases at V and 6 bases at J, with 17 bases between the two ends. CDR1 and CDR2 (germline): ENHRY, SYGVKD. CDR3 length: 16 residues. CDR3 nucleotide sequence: TGTGCCATCAGTGATGCCGGTATCACGGGGTCCGGGGAGCTGTTTTTT. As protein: CAISDAGITGSGELFF.

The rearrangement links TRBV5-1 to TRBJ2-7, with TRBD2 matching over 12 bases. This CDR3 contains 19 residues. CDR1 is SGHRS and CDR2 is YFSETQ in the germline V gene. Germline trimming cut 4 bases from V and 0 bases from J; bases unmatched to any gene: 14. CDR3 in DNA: TGCGCCAGCAGCAGGGGCCCACGATCTAGCGGGGGGGACTCCTACGAGCAGTACTTC. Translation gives CASSRGPRSSGGDSYEQYF.

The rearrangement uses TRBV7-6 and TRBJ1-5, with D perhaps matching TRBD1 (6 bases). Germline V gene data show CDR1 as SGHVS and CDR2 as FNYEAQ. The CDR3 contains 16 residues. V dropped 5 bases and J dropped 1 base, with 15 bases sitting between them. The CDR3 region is CASSQGPQGSNQPQHF. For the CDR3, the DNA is TGTGCCAGCAGCCAGGGACCCCAGGGGAGCAATCAGCCCCAGCATTTT.

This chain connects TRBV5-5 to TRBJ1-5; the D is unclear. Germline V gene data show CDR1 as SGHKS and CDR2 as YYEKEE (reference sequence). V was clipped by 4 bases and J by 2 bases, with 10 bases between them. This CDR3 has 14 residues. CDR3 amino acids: CASSPLLGNQPQHF. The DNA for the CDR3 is TGTGCCAGCAGCCCTTTACTCGGCAATCAGCCCCAGCATTTT.

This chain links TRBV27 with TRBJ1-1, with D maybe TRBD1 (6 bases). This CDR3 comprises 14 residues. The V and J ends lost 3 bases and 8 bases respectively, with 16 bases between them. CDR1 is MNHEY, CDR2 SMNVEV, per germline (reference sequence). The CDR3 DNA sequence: TGTGCCAGCAGTTTTCCCAACAGGGTCTCAGAAGCTTTCTTT. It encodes CASSFPNRVSEAFF.

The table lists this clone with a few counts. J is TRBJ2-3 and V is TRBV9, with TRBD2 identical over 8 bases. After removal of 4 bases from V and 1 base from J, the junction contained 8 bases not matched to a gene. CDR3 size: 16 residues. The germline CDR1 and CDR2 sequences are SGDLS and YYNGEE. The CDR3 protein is CASSNGGGGGTDTQYF. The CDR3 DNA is TGTGCCAGCAGCAACGGGGGGGGAGGAGGCACAGATACGCAGTATTTT.

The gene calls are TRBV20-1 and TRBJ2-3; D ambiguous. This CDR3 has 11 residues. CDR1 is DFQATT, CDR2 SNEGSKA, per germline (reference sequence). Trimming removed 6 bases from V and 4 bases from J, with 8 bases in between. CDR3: CSAQNSDTQYF. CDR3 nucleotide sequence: TGCAGTGCCCAAAATTCAGATACGCAGTATTTT.

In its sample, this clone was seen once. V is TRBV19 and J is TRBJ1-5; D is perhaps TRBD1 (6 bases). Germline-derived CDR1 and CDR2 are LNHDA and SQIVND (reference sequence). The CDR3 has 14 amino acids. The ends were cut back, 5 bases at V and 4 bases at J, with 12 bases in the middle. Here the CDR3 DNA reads TGTGCCAGTAGTCAGCAGGGGTTTAATCAGCCCCAGCATTTT. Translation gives CASSQQGFNQPQHF.

The CDR3, as DNA: TGCGCCAGCAGCCAGGATTACGAGCAGTACTTC. Translating gives CASSQDYEQYF. The J gene is TRBJ2-7, the V gene TRBV5-1, with D unclear. The germline V gene encodes CDR1 SGHRS and CDR2 YFSETQ. V lost 4 bases to trimming and J lost 4 bases, with 6 bases between them. This CDR3 has 11 amino acids. The complete variable domain, with remaining parts taken from reference TRBV5-1 and TRBJ2-7, reads KAGVTQTPRYLIKTRGQQVTLSCSPISGHRSVSWYQQTPGQGLQFLFEYFSETQRNKGNFPGRFSGRQFSNSRSEMNVSTLELGDSALYLCASSQDYEQYFGPGTRLTVT.

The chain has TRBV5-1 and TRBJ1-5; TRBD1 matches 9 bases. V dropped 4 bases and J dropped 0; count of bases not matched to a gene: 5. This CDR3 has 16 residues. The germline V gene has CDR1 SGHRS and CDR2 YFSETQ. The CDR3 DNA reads TGCGCCAGCAGCCTCGGACAGGGGTCTAGCAATCAGCCCCAGCATTTT. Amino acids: CASSLGQGSSNQPQHF.

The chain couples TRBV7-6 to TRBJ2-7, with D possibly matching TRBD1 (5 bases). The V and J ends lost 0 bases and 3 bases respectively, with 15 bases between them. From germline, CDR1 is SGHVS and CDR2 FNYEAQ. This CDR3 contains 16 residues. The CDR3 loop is CASSLAALGANYEQYF. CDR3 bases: TGTGCCAGCAGCTTAGCCGCGCTAGGGGCGAACTACGAGCAGTACTTC.

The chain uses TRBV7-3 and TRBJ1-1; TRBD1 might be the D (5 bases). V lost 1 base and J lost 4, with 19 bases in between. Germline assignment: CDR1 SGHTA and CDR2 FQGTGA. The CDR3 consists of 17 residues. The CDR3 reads CASSLRGGGVIGTEAFF. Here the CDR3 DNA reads TGTGCCAGCAGCTTAAGGGGTGGGGGGGTAATAGGCACTGAAGCTTTCTTT.